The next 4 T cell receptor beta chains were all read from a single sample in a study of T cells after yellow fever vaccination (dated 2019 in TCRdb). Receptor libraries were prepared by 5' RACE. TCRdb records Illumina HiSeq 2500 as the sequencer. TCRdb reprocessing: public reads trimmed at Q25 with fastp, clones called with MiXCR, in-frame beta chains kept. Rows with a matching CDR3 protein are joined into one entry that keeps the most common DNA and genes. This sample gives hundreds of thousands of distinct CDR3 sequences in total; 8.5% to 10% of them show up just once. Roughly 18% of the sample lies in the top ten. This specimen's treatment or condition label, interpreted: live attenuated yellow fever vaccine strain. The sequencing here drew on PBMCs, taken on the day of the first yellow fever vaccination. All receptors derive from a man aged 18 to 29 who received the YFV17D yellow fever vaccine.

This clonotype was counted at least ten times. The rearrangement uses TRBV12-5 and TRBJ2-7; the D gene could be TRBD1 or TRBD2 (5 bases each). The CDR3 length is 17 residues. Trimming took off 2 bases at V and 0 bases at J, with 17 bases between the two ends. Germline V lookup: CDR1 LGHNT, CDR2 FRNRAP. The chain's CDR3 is CASGLILGTPLSYEQYF. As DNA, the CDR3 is TGTGCTAGTGGTTTGATCCTCGGGACGCCTCTCTCCTACGAGCAGTACTTC.

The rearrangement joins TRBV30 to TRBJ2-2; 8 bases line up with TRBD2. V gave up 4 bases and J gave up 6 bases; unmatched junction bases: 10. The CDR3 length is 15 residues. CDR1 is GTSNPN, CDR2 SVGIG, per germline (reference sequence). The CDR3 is CAWIVRGAGPGELFF. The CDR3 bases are TGTGCCTGGATCGTGCGGGGGGCCGGTCCCGGGGAGCTGTTTTTT.

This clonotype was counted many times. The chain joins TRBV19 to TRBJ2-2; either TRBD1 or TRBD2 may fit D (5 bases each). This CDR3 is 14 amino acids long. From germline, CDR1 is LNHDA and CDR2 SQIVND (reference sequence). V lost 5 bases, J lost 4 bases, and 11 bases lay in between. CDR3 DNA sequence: TGTGCCAGTAGTCCGGGACCCACCACCGGGGAGCTGTTTTTT. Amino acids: CASSPGPTTGELFF.

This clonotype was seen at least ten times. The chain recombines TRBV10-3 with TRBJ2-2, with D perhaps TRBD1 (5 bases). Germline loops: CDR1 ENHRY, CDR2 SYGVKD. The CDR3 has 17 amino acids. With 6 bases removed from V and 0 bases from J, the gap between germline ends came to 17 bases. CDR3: CAIRTPLGQPNTGELFF. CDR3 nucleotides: TGTGCCATCAGGACACCCCTGGGGCAACCGAACACCGGGGAGCTGTTTTTT.